These 14 T cell receptor beta chains share one sample of origin, sequenced in a study of a mutant IDH1 vaccine in newly diagnosed glioma. For these TCRs, the target antigens are not known. Time point denoted: week 23, last vaccination. Doses of 300 ug of mutant IDH1 20-mer peptide were given with topical imiquimod. Measured with immunoSEQ multiplex PCR; TCRdb has only the in-frame clones, and not every one. This table has some 30,000 clones, 88% appearing once. This specimen consisted of PBMCs, obtained from a glioma patient whose treatment included an IDH1 peptide vaccine. The receptors were sampled from a man in his forties with glioma.

CDR3 sequence (DNA): TGTGCCAGCAGCATCAGGCCCCGGGAATGGATGGAAAACACCATATATTTT. Translation gives CASSIRPREWMENTIYF. This chain links TRBV7-3 with TRBJ1-3, with D uncertain. CDR3 length: 17 amino acids. Germline values: CDR1 SGHTA, CDR2 FQGTGA. Trimming pared 5 bases from V and 6 bases from J, leaving 23 bases between.

The CDR3 region is CASSYTTGWGGELFF. The CDR3 nucleotides are TGTGCCAGCAGTTACACGACAGGGTGGGGCGGGGAGCTGTTTTTT. This chain joins TRBV6-6 and TRBJ2-2; 7 bases are a match to TRBD1. CDR1 MNHNY and CDR2 SVGAGI come from the germline V gene (reference sequence). V lost 2 bases and J lost 7; bases outside the gene matches: 7. This CDR3 comprises 15 residues.

This chain joins TRBV25-1 and TRBJ2-1; tentatively, D is TRBD1 or TRBD2 (7 bases each). V was cut by 2 bases and J by 4 bases, with 15 bases left in between. Germline CDR1 MGHDK, CDR2 SYGVNS. The CDR3 is 16 residues long. Here the CDR3 reads CASSENRRGGYNEQFF. In DNA form, the CDR3 reads TGTGCCAGCAGTGAAAATCGCAGGGGGGGATACAATGAGCAGTTCTTC.

The V gene is TRBV7-6, the J gene TRBJ1-1, with D perhaps TRBD1 (6 bases). The V end was cut by 4 bases, the J end by 0 bases, with 9 bases between. The CDR3 has 14 amino acids. CDR1 is SGHVS and CDR2 is FNYEAQ in the germline V gene. The CDR3 sequence: CASSWGRLNTEAFF. The DNA of the CDR3 is TGTGCCAGCAGCTGGGGGCGACTGAACACTGAAGCTTTCTTT.

The CDR3 reads CASSDGRATGELFF. CDR3 bases: TGTGCCAGCAGTGACGGGAGGGCCACCGGGGAGCTGTTTTTT. V and J are TRBV6-1 and TRBJ2-2; 8 nucleotides line up with TRBD2. Germline-derived CDR1 and CDR2 are MNHNS and SASEGT. The V and J ends lost 3 bases and 4 bases, in that order; junction bases with no gene match: 1. The CDR3 totals 14 residues.

The chain joins TRBV6-1 to TRBJ2-7, with D possibly called TRBD1 or TRBD2 (6 bases each). Germline V gene sequence: CDR1 MNHNS, CDR2 SASEGT. The CDR3 sequence is 14 residues long. Trimming cost V 8 bases and J 9 bases, with 23 bases left between them. CDR3 protein: CASRGGLLPYGQYF. CDR3 in DNA: TGTGCCAGCCGAGGGGGACTCCTACCTTATGGGCAGTACTTC.

The chain recombines TRBV28 with TRBJ2-2; possible D gene TRBD1, 6 bases. The CDR3 covers 17 residues. Germline V gives CDR1 MDHEN, CDR2 SYDVKM. V lost 5 bases, J lost 0 bases, and 16 bases lay in between. In DNA, the CDR3 is TGTGCCAGCAGTCTATACATCAGGGGAACGAACACCGGGGAGCTGTTTTTT. The encoded protein is CASSLYIRGTNTGELFF.

The genes are TRBV27 and TRBJ2-5, with 11 bases fitting TRBD2. The V and J ends lost 10 bases and 5 bases, in that order; junction bases with no gene match: 12. This CDR3 is built from 15 residues. The germline V gene has CDR1 MNHEY and CDR2 SMNVEV (reference sequence). CDR3 loop: CATRSSGGAGETQYF. CDR3 nucleotides: TGTGCCACCCGTAGTAGCGGGGGGGCGGGGGAGACCCAGTACTTC.

The gene calls are TRBV15 and TRBJ2-1; TRBD2 aligns across 8 bases. The CDR3 extends over 15 amino acids. V dropped 1 base and J dropped 7; count of bases not matched to a gene: 6. CDR1 and CDR2 (germline): LNHNV, YYDKDF (reference sequence). The CDR3 DNA is TGTGCCACCAGCAGAGGGACTAGCCAAGCTAATGAGCAGTTCTTC. Protein sequence: CATSRGTSQANEQFF.

The chain combines TRBV4-2 with TRBJ2-7; D gene ambiguous. The CDR3 totals 14 residues. CDR1 is LGHNA, CDR2 YNFKEQ, per germline. V dropped 0 bases and J dropped 7 bases, with 13 bases sitting between them. The CDR3: CASSQDPGRVEQYF. The CDR3 coding sequence is TGTGCCAGCAGCCAAGACCCCGGACGGGTGGAGCAGTACTTC.

This clone was seen once. J is TRBJ2-2 and V is TRBV10-3, with 11 bases that match TRBD1. The J segment lost 4 bases and the V segment lost 4 bases, leaving 2 bases of the junction unmatched. The CDR3 is 15 residues long. In germline, CDR1 is ENHRY, CDR2 SYGVKD. DNA for the CDR3: TGTGCCATCAGTGCTGGGACAGGGGGCACCGGGGAGCTGTTTTTT. This encodes CAISAGTGGTGELFF.

The chain recombines TRBV28 with TRBJ1-1; D is unclear. V was cut by 4 bases and J by 6 bases, with 18 bases left in between. Germline loops: CDR1 MDHEN, CDR2 SYDVKM. The length of the CDR3 is 15 residues. The CDR3 protein is CASSSRGWVFPEAFF. In DNA form, the CDR3 reads TGTGCCAGCAGTTCCAGAGGGTGGGTTTTTCCTGAAGCTTTCTTT.

This clone was observed once. The J gene is TRBJ2-6, the V gene TRBV5-6; no clear D. Trimming took 2 bases from V and 0 from J, leaving 6 bases between them. Germline assignment: CDR1 SGHDT and CDR2 YYEEEE. CDR3 length: 15 residues. Here the CDR3 DNA reads TGTGCCAGCAGCTTTCTGAGCTCTGGGGCCAACGTCCTGACTTTC. Its translation is CASSFLSSGANVLTF.

This clone was counted a single time. The genes are TRBV27 and TRBJ2-5; D is undetermined. The CDR3 length is 15 residues. From germline, CDR1 is MNHEY and CDR2 SMNVEV (reference sequence). Trimming pared 2 bases from V and 1 base from J, leaving 11 bases between. The CDR3 DNA sequence: TGTGCCAGCAGTTTAAATATAGGTGCCCAAGAGACCCAGTACTTC. Protein product: CASSLNIGAQETQYF.